This T cell receptor (beta chain) was sequenced for a study of CD8 T cells in Susac syndrome. The ends were cut back, 3 bases at V and 8 bases at J, with 14 bases in the middle. This CDR3 has 14 residues. Reverse transcription of 0.5 to 1 ug RNA was performed with random hexamers. Coverage of TCR beta CDR3 amplification by immunoSEQ multiplex PCR extended to 54 Vbeta and 13 Jbeta. TCRdb redid the calling of the immunoSEQ multiplex PCR reads with MiXCR, one entry per CDR3 protein. The data hold 200,000 or so distinct CDR3 sequences, with about 95% observed a single time. The patients serving as multiple sclerosis controls were treatment-naive. They had stable or active relapsing-remitting disease and fulfilled revised McDonald criteria.

This TCR derives from a human donor with multiple sclerosis. The sequenced material came from CD4+ T cells from PBMCs. The chain couples TRBV12-3 or TRBV12-4 to TRBJ2-4, with D perhaps matching TRBD2 (5 bases). CDR3 loop: CASSFRTTGDIQYF. The CDR3 region has the DNA TGTGCCAGCAGTTTCCGAACCACCGGGGACATTCAGTACTTC.